These 16 T cell receptor beta chains came from one sample sequenced in a study of blood T cell repertoires in COVID-19. Produced via immunoSEQ multiplex PCR; TCRdb's table is partial and in-frame only. The data show about 170,000 clones, more than 75% seen once. The specimen sequenced was peripheral blood. These receptors were collected from a man aged 18 to 30 with COVID-19, enrolled during active disease.

The chain combines TRBV28 with TRBJ1-1, with 7 bases identical to TRBD1. Looked up from germline, CDR1 is MDHEN and CDR2 is SYDVKM. CDR3 length equals 15 residues. After removal of 6 bases from V and 1 base from J, the junction contained 8 bases not matched to a gene. This chain's CDR3 is CASSFTQGPNTEAFF. The CDR3 DNA reads TGTGCCAGCAGCTTCACACAGGGGCCGAACACTGAAGCTTTCTTT.

The V gene is TRBV5-6, the J gene TRBJ2-3; tentative D call: TRBD1 (6 bases). Germline values: CDR1 SGHDT, CDR2 YYEEEE. The V gene lost 2 bases and the J gene lost 4 bases, with 14 bases spanning the gap. The CDR3 runs to 15 residues. The CDR3 nucleotides are TGTGCCAGCAGCTTACACAGGGTGGTCGCAGATACGCAGTATTTT. This translates into CASSLHRVVADTQYF.

The rearrangement joins TRBV5-1 to TRBJ2-7, with D perhaps TRBD1 (7 bases). The CDR3 runs 14 residues. CDR1 SGHRS and CDR2 YFSETQ come from the germline V gene. The germline V and J ends were trimmed by 3 bases and 6 bases, with 16 bases remaining between them. In DNA, the CDR3 is TGCGCCAGCAGCTGGGCCAGGGGGGAAGGCGAGCAGTACTTC. Translating it yields CASSWARGEGEQYF.

This clone was observed a single time. The V and J genes are TRBV5-6 and TRBJ2-1, with a possible D match to TRBD1 (6 bases). The CDR3 spans 15 residues. With 0 bases removed from V and 4 bases from J, the gap between germline ends came to 11 bases. CDR1 SGHDT and CDR2 YYEEEE come from the germline V gene. CDR3 coding DNA: TGTGCCAGCAGCTTGGTACCGGACAGTTACAATGAGCAGTTCTTC. Translated: CASSLVPDSYNEQFF.

The J gene is TRBJ2-2, the V gene TRBV19, with 16 bases matching TRBD2. V gave up 1 base and J gave up 4 bases; unmatched junction bases: 6. Germline lookup yields CDR1 LNHDA and CDR2 SQIVND (reference sequence). This CDR3 is 19 amino acids long. CDR3 sequence: CASSIGGTSGRASTGELFF. CDR3 nucleotides: TGTGCCAGTAGTATAGGCGGGACTAGCGGGAGGGCCAGCACCGGGGAGCTGTTTTTT.

CDR3 coding DNA: TGTGCCAGTAGTTCCCGCCCCGGGGGGGAAGATACGCAGTATTTT. This codes for CASSSRPGGEDTQYF. This chain connects TRBV19 to TRBJ2-3, with 8 bases fitting TRBD2. CDR3 length: 15 amino acids. Germline V gene lookup returns CDR1 LNHDA and CDR2 SQIVND (reference sequence). V lost 5 bases to trimming and J lost 5 bases; unmatched junction nucleotides: 9.

V usage is TRBV28 and J usage is TRBJ1-2; no clear D. CDR3 length: 14 residues. Looked up from germline, CDR1 is MDHEN and CDR2 is SYDVKM. V was clipped by 5 bases and J by 0 bases, with 10 bases between them. Written as DNA, the CDR3 is TGTGCCAGCAGTAATCAGGAGGCTAACTATGGCTACACCTTC. This codes for CASSNQEANYGYTF.

DNA of the CDR3: TGCAGCGCCGCCCCACAGGGCACGGGCTACACCTTC. It translates to CSAAPQGTGYTF. The chain uses TRBV29-1 and TRBJ1-2, with D possibly being TRBD1 (6 bases). In germline, CDR1 is SQVTM, CDR2 ANQGSEA. CDR3 length: 12 amino acids. Trimming removed 7 bases from V and 8 bases from J, with 17 bases in between.

The chain uses TRBV5-4 and TRBJ1-2; 10 bases are a match to TRBD1. The CDR3 spans 13 residues. V was clipped by 4 bases and J by 7 bases; unmatched bases: 4. The V gene's germline CDR1 is SGHNT and CDR2 YYREEE (reference sequence). The CDR3, as DNA: TGTGCCAGCAGCCGACAGGGGGCCCCTGGCTACACCTTC. Translated: CASSRQGAPGYTF.

The CDR3 nucleotides read TGTGCCAGCAGCTTTTCGGGAGGCGCGAACACCGGGGAGCTGTTTTTT. This gives the protein CASSFSGGANTGELFF. This chain uses TRBV11-3 with TRBJ2-2; 7 nucleotides agree with TRBD2. The CDR3 is made up of 16 amino acids. The germline gives CDR1 SGHNT, CDR2 YENEEA. V lost 3 bases and J lost 0; bases outside the gene matches: 4.

The rearrangement uses TRBV9 and TRBJ2-1; TRBD2 matches 14 bases. With 0 bases clipped from V and 7 bases from J, the junction kept 3 bases outside the gene matches. The CDR3 sequence is 16 residues long. The germline gives CDR1 SGDLS, CDR2 YYNGEE. CDR3 DNA: TGTGCCAGCAGCGTAGTTGGGACTAGCGGGAGTAATGAGCAGTTCTTC. It encodes CASSVVGTSGSNEQFF.

This clone was seen a few times. The V call is TRBV3-1 (or the pseudogene TRBV3-2), the J call TRBJ1-3; D gene uncertain. Germline CDR1 and CDR2: LGHDT and YNNKEL (reference sequence). V was trimmed by 1 base and J by 8 bases, leaving 12 bases between them. CDR3 size: 14 residues. DNA of the CDR3: TGTGCCAGCAGCCAAGGGAGGTCCTTGGACACCATATATTTT. It encodes CASSQGRSLDTIYF.

The V call is TRBV7-9, the J call TRBJ2-5; D is perhaps TRBD1 (5 bases). Germline V gene lookup returns CDR1 SEHNR and CDR2 FQNEAQ (reference sequence). This CDR3 is built from 15 residues. Trimming shortened V by 5 bases and J by 2 bases, and 15 bases separated the two germline ends. As DNA, the CDR3 is TGTGCCAGCAGCCACTTTTTGGGGCAGCAAGAGACCCAGTACTTC. Residues: CASSHFLGQQETQYF. Combining the CDR3 with reference TRBV7-9 and TRBJ2-5 gives the whole variable domain DTGVSQNPRHKITKRGQNVTFRCDPISEHNRLYWYRQTLGQGPEFLTYFQNEAQLEKSRLLSDRFSAERPKGSFSTLEIQRTEQGDSAMYLCASSHFLGQQETQYFGPGTRLLVL.

This rearrangement joins TRBV4-3 to TRBJ2-1, with 7 bases fitting TRBD1. Germline assignment: CDR1 LGHNA and CDR2 YSLEER. The CDR3 totals 15 residues. V trimming: 1 base; J trimming: 7 bases; junction bases outside the gene matches: 7. In DNA form, the CDR3 reads TGCGCCAGCAGCCAAGGACAGGGAAGTGGAAATGAGCAGTTCTTC. This codes for CASSQGQGSGNEQFF.

The chain joins TRBV28 to TRBJ2-3, with a possible D match to TRBD1 (6 bases). The CDR3 has 18 amino acids. The V gene's germline CDR1 is MDHEN and CDR2 SYDVKM. V dropped 4 bases and J dropped 2 bases, with 22 bases sitting between them. In DNA form, the CDR3 reads TGTGCCAGCAGTTCTTATTTCCGCTCAGGGGAACCCACAGATACGCAGTATTTT. Amino acids: CASSSYFRSGEPTDTQYF. The variable domain in full, completed from reference TRBV28 and TRBJ2-3, reads DVKVTQSSRYLVKRTGEKVFLECVQDMDHENMFWYRQDPGLGLRLIYFSYDVKMKEKGDIPEGYSVSREKKERFSLILESASTNQTSMYLCASSSYFRSGEPTDTQYFGPGTRLTVL.

This clone was detected only a few times. The rearrangement joins TRBV5-1 to TRBJ2-5; D may be TRBD2 (5 bases). In germline, CDR1 is SGHRS, CDR2 YFSETQ. The CDR3 consists of 14 residues. Trimming took off 4 bases at V and 2 bases at J, with 12 bases between the two ends. The CDR3 protein is CASSRESGQETQYF. CDR3 bases: TGCGCCAGCAGCCGAGAATCGGGGCAAGAGACCCAGTACTTC.